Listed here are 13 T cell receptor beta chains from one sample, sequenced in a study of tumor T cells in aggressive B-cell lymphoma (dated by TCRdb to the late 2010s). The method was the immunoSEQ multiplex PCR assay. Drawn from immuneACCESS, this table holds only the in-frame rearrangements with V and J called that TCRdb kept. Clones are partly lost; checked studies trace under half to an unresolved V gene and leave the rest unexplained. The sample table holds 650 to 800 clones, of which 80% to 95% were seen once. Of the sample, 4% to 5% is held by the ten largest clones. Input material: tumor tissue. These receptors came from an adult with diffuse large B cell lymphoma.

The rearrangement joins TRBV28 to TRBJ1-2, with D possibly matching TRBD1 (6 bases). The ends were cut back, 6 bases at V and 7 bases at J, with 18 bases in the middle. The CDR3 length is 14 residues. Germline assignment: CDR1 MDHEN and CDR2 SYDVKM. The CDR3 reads CASRGSGGARGYTF. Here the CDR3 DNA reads TGTGCCAGCAGGGGGTCTGGGGGGGCGCGTGGCTACACCTTC.

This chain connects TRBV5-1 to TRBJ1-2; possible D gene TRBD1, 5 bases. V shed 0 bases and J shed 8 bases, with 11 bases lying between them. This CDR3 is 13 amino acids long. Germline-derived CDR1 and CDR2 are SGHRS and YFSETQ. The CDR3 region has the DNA TGCGCCAGCAGCTTGGGTTCAGGGCAAGGCTACACCTTC. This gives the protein CASSLGSGQGYTF.

The CDR3 coding sequence is TGTGCCAGCAGCTCCCACAGGGGAATCACCGGGGAGCTGTTTTTT. Protein sequence: CASSSHRGITGELFF. This chain connects TRBV5-8 to TRBJ2-2, with 7 bases that match TRBD1. The CDR3 extends over 15 amino acids. The germline V gene has CDR1 SGHTS and CDR2 YDEGEE. Unmatched junction bases numbered 6, after V lost 3 bases and J lost 4 bases.

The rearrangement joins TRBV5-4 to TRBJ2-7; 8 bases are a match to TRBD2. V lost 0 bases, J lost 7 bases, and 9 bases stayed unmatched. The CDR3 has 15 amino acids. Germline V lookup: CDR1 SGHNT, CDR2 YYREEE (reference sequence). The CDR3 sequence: CASSLESGRLKEQYF. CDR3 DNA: TGTGCCAGCAGCTTGGAGAGCGGGAGACTGAAAGAGCAGTACTTC.

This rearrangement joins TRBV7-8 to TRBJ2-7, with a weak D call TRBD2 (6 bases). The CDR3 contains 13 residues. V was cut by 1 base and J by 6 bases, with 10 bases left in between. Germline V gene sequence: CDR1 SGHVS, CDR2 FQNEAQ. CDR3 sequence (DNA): TGTGCCAGCAGCTTAGGGGGGGTAGGCGAGCAGTACTTC. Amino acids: CASSLGGVGEQYF.

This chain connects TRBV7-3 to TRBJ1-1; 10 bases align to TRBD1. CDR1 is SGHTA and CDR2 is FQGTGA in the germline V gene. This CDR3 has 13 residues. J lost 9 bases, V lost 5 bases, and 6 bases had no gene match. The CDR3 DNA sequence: TGTGCCAGCAGCGTCCGACAGGGGGCGAAAGCTTTCTTT. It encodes CASSVRQGAKAFF.

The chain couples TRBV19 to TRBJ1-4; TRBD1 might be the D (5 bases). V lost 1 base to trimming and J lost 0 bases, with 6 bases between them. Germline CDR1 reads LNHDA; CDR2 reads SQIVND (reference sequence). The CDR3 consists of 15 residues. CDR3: CASSIGGATNEKLFF. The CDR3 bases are TGTGCCAGTAGTATAGGGGGGGCAACTAATGAAAAACTGTTTTTT.

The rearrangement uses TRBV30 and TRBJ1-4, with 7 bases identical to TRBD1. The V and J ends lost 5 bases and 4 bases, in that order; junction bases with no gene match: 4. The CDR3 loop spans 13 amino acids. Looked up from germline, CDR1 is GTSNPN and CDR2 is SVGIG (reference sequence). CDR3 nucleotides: TGTGCCTGGGCGAACAGGGGTAATGAAAAACTGTTTTTT. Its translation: CAWANRGNEKLFF.

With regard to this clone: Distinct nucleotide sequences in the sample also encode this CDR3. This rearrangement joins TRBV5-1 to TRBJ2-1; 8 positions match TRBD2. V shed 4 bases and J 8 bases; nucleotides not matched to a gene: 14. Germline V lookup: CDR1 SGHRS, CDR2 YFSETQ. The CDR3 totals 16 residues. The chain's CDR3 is CASSVGLVGREDEQFF. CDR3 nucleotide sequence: TGCGCCAGCAGCGTGGGACTGGTTGGGCGGGAGGATGAGCAGTTCTTC.

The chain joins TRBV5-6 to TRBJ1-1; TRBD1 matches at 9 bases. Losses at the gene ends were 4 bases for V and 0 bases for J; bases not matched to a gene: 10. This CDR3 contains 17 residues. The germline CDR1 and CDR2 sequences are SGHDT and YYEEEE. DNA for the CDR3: TGTGCCAGCAGCCGTCCCGGGACAGGGTTTATGAACACTGAAGCTTTCTTT. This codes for CASSRPGTGFMNTEAFF.

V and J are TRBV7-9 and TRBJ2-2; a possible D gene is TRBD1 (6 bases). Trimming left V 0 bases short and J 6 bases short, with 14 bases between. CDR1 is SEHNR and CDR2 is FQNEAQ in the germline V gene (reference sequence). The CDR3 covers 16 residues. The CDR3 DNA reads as TGTGCCAGCAGCTTAGCAGCCACAGGGACCCCCGGGGAGCTGTTTTTT. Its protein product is CASSLAATGTPGELFF.

The CDR3 DNA is TGTGCCAGTACCTTAGTGGACAGGGGAAAAGGCTACACCTTC. It encodes CASTLVDRGKGYTF. The chain is built from TRBV28 and TRBJ1-2, with 9 nucleotides matching TRBD1. The length of the CDR3 is 14 residues. With V trimmed by 9 bases and J by 8 bases, 13 bases remained unmatched. In germline, CDR1 is MDHEN, CDR2 SYDVKM.

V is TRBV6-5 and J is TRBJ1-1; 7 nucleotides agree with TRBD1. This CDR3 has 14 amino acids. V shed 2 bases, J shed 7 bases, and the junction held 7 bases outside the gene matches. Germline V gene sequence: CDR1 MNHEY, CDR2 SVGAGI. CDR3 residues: CASSYRTGLFEAFF. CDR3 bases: TGTGCCAGCAGTTACAGGACAGGCTTGTTTGAAGCTTTCTTT.